This T cell receptor (beta chain) comes out of a study of T cell repertoires in aging, cancer and after chemotherapy. Overall study context: Healthy donor repertoires were recorded over several months to years and showed clear clonal overlap. About 8.8 million TCR reads made up the full dataset. Broader study findings: Median generation probability rose over the chemotherapy interval in each cancer cohort, suggesting rebound thymic output.

The template was genomic DNA from peripheral blood, not RNA. A single count supports this clonotype. What it recognizes is unknown. The CDR3 has 13 residues. V dropped 5 bases and J dropped 4 bases, with 11 bases sitting between them. The germline gives CDR1 LNHDA, CDR2 SQIVND (reference sequence). A mixed TRB-A/B primer pool amplified rearranged TRB by multiplex touch-down PCR. Each CDR3 protein is one row after TCRdb ran MiXCR on the multiplex PCR reads. Counted here are about 13,000 distinct CDR3 sequences, about 25% occurring once; the ten biggest clones make up 45% to 50%. The sequencing sample was made of blood. The V and J genes are TRBV19 and TRBJ1-2, with D perhaps TRBD1 (6 bases). The TCR comes from a human donor in good health. The CDR3 sequence: CASSPRGRYGYTF. As DNA, the CDR3 is TGTGCCAGTAGTCCCAGGGGTCGCTATGGCTACACCTTC.